This T cell receptor (beta chain) was recorded in a study of T cells in localized non-small cell lung cancer. With respect to this clone: Its antigen is not known.

Germline V gene data show CDR1 as SNHLY and CDR2 as FYNNEI. V lost 5 bases and J lost 4; bases outside the gene matches: 4. There are 13 residues in the CDR3. Findings of the study overall: It was uninvolved adjacent lung that showed the highest T cell clonality, exceeding tumor.

Here immunoSEQ multiplex PCR was the method, and the copy in TCRdb shows in-frame clones only, minus some. The table has over 20,000 clones, 88% seen once; the top ten hold 25% to 30%. The specimen was peripheral blood mononuclear cells, collected before any cancer treatment. The genes are TRBV2 and TRBJ1-1, with 7 nucleotides matching TRBD1. This sequence originates from an older male donor with stage II lung adenocarcinoma. The CDR3 here is CASSNEGATEAFF. CDR3 DNA: TGTGCCAGCAGTAACGAGGGGGCCACTGAAGCTTTCTTT.